These 4 T cell receptor beta chains were sequenced from one sample in a study of blood T cell repertoires in COVID-19. Profiling relied on immunoSEQ multiplex PCR, and the TCRdb table lists in-frame clones only, not all of them. In the table there are approximately 120,000 clones, roughly 84% of which are singletons. Material: peripheral blood. These receptors were collected from a woman between 45 and 60 years old with acute or convalescent COVID-19.

The chain carries TRBV2 and TRBJ2-3; weak D call: TRBD2 (5 bases). V lost 6 bases and J lost 6, with 16 bases in between. The germline CDR1 and CDR2 sequences are SNHLY and FYNNEI. The length of the CDR3 is 14 residues. The CDR3 nucleotides are TGTGCCAGCAGCCCTCAATCTCGGGGTGATACGCAGTATTTT. This sequence encodes CASSPQSRGDTQYF.

The chain's CDR3 is CASSVGFQGLNTEAFF. Here the CDR3 DNA reads TGTGCCAGCAGCGTAGGTTTTCAGGGCCTGAACACTGAAGCTTTCTTT. The chain employs TRBV9 and TRBJ1-1; the D gene is possibly TRBD1 (5 bases). The CDR3 length is 16 residues. Between the trimmed V and J ends, which lost 0 bases and 0 bases, there was a span of 12 bases. Germline V gives CDR1 SGDLS, CDR2 YYNGEE.

This chain joins TRBV6-1 and TRBJ1-6; D ambiguous. The CDR3 length is 14 residues. Trimming removed 1 base from V and 8 bases from J, with 9 bases in between. Germline CDR1 reads MNHNS; CDR2 reads SASEGT. The CDR3 DNA reads as TGTGCCAGCAGTGAAGTAGCAGCCGATTCACCCCTCCACTTT. It codes for CASSEVAADSPLHF.

This sequence joins TRBV19 and TRBJ1-2, with 7 bases matching TRBD1. Germline lookup yields CDR1 LNHDA and CDR2 SQIVND (reference sequence). The CDR3 sequence is 14 residues long. V lost 5 bases, J lost 1 base, and 4 bases stayed unmatched. CDR3 nucleotides: TGTGCCAGTAGTTCGCGACAGGGTAACTATGGCTACACCTTC. This codes for CASSSRQGNYGYTF.